The 7 T cell receptor beta chains in this list originate from one sample, sequenced in a study of OX40 agonist ivuxolimab in advanced cancers. The assay was immunoSEQ multiplex PCR, and TCRdb's table has in-frame clones only and misses some. The top ten clones hold about 1.3% of a sample with roughly 90,000 clones, roughly 85% of them seen once. The sequencing here drew on CD4+ or CD8+ T cells sorted from blood, taken in a trial of the OX40 agonist ivuxolimab. The receptors come from an adult with an advanced solid tumor such as melanoma, head and neck, liver or kidney cancer.

The chain carries TRBV5-1 and TRBJ2-1; the D gene is possibly TRBD2 (6 bases). V gave up 3 bases and J gave up 10 bases, with 14 bases separating them. Germline V gene sequence: CDR1 SGHRS, CDR2 YFSETQ. The CDR3 totals 13 residues. The CDR3 protein is CASSSRGGWEQFF. CDR3 DNA: TGCGCCAGCAGCTCAAGGGGAGGCTGGGAGCAGTTCTTC. Using reference TRBV5-1 and TRBJ2-1 for the parts outside the CDR3, the full variable domain is KAGVTQTPRYLIKTRGQQVTLSCSPISGHRSVSWYQQTPGQGLQFLFEYFSETQRNKGNFPGRFSGRQFSNSRSEMNVSTLELGDSALYLCASSSRGGWEQFFGPGTRLTVL.

The CDR3 protein is CASSSGRPGTEAFF. Here the CDR3 DNA reads TGTGCCAGTAGCTCAGGGCGACCGGGAACTGAAGCTTTCTTT. The chain couples TRBV19 to TRBJ1-1, with D perhaps TRBD1 (5 bases). The germline V gene has CDR1 LNHDA and CDR2 SQIVND (reference sequence). Trimming cost V 6 bases and J 5 bases, with 16 bases left between them. CDR3 length equals 14 residues.

This chain connects TRBV7-2 to TRBJ2-7, with D possibly TRBD2 on 5 matching bases. Germline CDR1 SGHTA, CDR2 FQGNSA. Trimming took off 4 bases at V and 1 base at J, with 11 bases between the two ends. CDR3 length: 14 residues. The CDR3 nucleotides read TGTGCCAGCAGCTATGGGGAGAAGTCCTACGAGCAGTACTTC. Translating it yields CASSYGEKSYEQYF.

This clone was counted between two and nine times. The V gene is TRBV2, the J gene TRBJ1-1; D gene unclear. V was clipped by 4 bases and J by 1 base, with 7 bases between them. CDR1 SNHLY and CDR2 FYNNEI come from the germline V gene. The CDR3 loop spans 13 amino acids. The CDR3 nucleotides are TGTGCCAGCAGTGCAGACGCGAACACTGAAGCTTTCTTT. It specifies CASSADANTEAFF.

The CDR3 loop reads CASSVEDRGVYGYTF. The CDR3 DNA sequence: TGTGCCAGCAGCGTAGAAGACAGGGGGGTCTATGGCTACACCTTC. V gene TRBV9 combines with J gene TRBJ1-2; 9 bases agree with TRBD1. The germline V gene has CDR1 SGDLS and CDR2 YYNGEE. The CDR3 is made up of 15 amino acids. Trimming took 0 bases from V and 4 from J; bases not matched to a gene: 4.

The rearrangement joins TRBV4-1 to TRBJ2-2, with 9 positions matching TRBD1. Germline V lookup: CDR1 MGHRA, CDR2 YSYEKL. The V gene end was trimmed by 4 bases and the J gene end by 0 bases; junction bases not matched to a gene: 6. This CDR3 has 17 amino acids. The CDR3 spells CASSRDGQGTNTGELFF. CDR3 nucleotide sequence: TGCGCCAGCAGCCGAGACGGACAGGGGACGAACACCGGGGAGCTGTTTTTT.

V gene TRBV2 combines with J gene TRBJ1-4; possibly TRBD1 for D (5 bases). Germline lookup yields CDR1 SNHLY and CDR2 FYNNEI. This CDR3 has 14 amino acids. Trimming pared 1 base from V and 8 bases from J, leaving 11 bases between. The chain's CDR3 is CASSEEGRWEKLFF. Written as DNA, the CDR3 is TGTGCCAGCAGTGAAGAGGGGCGCTGGGAAAAACTGTTTTTT.